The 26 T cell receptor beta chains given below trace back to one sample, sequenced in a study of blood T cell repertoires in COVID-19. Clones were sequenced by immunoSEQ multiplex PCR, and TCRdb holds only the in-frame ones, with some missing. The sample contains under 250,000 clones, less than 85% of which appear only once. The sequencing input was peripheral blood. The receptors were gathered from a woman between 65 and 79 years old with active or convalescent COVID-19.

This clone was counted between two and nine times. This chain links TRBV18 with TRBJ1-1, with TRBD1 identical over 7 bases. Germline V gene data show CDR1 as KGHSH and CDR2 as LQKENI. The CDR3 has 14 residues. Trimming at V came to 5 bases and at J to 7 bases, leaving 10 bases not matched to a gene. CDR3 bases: TGTGCCAGCTCAACGAAGACAGGGATCGGTGAAGCTTTCTTT. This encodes CASSTKTGIGEAFF.

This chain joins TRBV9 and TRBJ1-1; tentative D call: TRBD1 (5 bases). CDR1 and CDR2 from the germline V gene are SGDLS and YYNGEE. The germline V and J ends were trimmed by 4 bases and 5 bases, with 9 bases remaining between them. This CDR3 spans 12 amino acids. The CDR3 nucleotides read TGTGCCAGCAGCAGGGGTCTTACTGAAGCTTTCTTT. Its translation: CASSRGLTEAFF.

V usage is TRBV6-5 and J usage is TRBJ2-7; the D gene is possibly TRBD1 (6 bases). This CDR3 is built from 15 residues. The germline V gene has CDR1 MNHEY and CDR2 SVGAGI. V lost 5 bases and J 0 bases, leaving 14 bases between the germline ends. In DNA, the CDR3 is TGTGCCAGCAGTCGCAGGGGTGTGGGCTCCTACGAGCAGTACTTC. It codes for CASSRRGVGSYEQYF.

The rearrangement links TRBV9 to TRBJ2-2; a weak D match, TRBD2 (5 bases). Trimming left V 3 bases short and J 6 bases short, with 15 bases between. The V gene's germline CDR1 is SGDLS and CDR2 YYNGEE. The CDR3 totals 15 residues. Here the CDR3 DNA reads TGTGCCAGCAGCGCCGGGATAGTTGACCCCGGGGAGCTGTTTTTT. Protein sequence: CASSAGIVDPGELFF.

CDR3 sequence reads: CASSASDRGRWGIMAPLHF. In nucleotides, the CDR3 is TGTGCCAGCAGCGCCTCGGACAGGGGGCGCTGGGGGATAATGGCACCCCTCCACTTT. This sequence joins TRBV5-6 and TRBJ1-6, with TRBD1 identical over 11 bases. In germline, CDR1 is SGHDT, CDR2 YYEEEE. V lost 4 bases and J lost 11; bases outside the gene matches: 20. CDR3 size: 19 residues. Filled out from reference TRBV5-6 and TRBJ1-6, the complete variable domain reads DAGVTQSPTHLIKTRGQQVTLRCSPKSGHDTVSWYQQALGQGPQFIFQYYEEEERQRGNFPDRFSGHQFPNYSSELNVNALLLGDSALYLCASSASDRGRWGIMAPLHFGNGTRLTVT.

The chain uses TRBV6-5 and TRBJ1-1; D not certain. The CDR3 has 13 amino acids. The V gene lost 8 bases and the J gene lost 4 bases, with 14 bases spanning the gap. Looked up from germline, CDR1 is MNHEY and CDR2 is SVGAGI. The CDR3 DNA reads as TGTGCCAGCTCAATAGCGCGGGGCACTGAAGCTTTCTTT. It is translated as CASSIARGTEAFF.

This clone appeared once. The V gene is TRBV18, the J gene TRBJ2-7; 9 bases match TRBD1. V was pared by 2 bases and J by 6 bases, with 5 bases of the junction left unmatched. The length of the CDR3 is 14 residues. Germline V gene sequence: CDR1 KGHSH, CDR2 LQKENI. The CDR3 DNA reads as TGTGCCAGCTCACCAAGCGGACAGGGGTTCGAGCAGTACTTC. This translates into CASSPSGQGFEQYF.

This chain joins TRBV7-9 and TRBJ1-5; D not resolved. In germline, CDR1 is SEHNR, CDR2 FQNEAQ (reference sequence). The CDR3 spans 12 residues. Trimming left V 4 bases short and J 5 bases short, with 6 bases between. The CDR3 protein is CASSSSDQPQHF. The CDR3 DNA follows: TGTGCCAGCAGCTCATCAGATCAGCCCCAGCATTTT.

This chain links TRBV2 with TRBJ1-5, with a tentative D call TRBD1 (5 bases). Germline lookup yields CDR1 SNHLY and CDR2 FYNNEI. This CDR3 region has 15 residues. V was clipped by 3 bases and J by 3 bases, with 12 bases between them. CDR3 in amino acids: CASSDEAQANQPQHF. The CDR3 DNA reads TGTGCCAGCAGTGATGAAGCACAGGCCAATCAGCCCCAGCATTTT.

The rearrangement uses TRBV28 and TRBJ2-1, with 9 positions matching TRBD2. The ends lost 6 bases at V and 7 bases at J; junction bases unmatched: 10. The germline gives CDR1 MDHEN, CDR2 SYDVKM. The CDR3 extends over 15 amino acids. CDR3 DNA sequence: TGTGCCAGCAGAAAGACTAGCGGAGGCCGGAATGAGCAGTTCTTC. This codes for CASRKTSGGRNEQFF.

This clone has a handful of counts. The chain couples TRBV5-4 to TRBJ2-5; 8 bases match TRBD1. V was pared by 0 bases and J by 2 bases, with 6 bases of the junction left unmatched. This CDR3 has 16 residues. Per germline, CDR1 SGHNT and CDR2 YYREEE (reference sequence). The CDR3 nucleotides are TGTGCCAGCAGCTTGGCCCTAGGACAGGGACAAGAGACCCAGTACTTC. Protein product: CASSLALGQGQETQYF.

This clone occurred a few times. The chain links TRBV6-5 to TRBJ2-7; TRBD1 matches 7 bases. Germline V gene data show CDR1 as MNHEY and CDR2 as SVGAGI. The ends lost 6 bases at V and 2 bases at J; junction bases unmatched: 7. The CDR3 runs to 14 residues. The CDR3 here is CASRPGTATYEQYF. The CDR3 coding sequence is TGTGCCAGCAGACCGGGGACAGCAACCTACGAGCAGTACTTC.

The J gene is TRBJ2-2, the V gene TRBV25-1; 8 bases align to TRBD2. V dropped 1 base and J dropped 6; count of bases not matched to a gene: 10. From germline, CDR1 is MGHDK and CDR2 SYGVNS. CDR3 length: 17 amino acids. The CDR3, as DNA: TGTGCCAGCAGTGAATCCCCCGGGACTAGGAGGGCCGGGGAGCTGTTTTTT. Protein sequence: CASSESPGTRRAGELFF.

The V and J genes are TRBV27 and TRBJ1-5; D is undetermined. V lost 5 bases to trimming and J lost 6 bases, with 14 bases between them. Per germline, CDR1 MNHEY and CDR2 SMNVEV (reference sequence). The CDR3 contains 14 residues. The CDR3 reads CASSPSWAGQPQHF. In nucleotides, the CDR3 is TGTGCCAGCAGTCCGTCATGGGCGGGTCAGCCCCAGCATTTT.

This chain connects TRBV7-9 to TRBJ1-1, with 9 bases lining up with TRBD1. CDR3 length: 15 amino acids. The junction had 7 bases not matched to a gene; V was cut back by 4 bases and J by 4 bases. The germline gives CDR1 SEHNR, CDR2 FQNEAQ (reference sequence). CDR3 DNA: TGTGCCAGCAGCTCTGGGACAGGGTTTAGCACTGAAGCTTTCTTT. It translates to CASSSGTGFSTEAFF.

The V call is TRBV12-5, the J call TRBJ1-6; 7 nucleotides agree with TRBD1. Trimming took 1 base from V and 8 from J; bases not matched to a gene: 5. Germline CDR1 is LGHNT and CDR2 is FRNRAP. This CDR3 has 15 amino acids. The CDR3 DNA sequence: TGTGCTAGTGGTTTGGGACAGGGACTTTATTCACCCCTCCACTTT. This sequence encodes CASGLGQGLYSPLHF. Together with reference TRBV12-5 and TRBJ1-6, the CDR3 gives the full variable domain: DARVTQTPRHKVTEMGQEVTMRCQPILGHNTVFWYRQTMMQGLELLAYFRNRAPLDDSGMPKDRFSAEMPDATLATLKIQPSEPRDSAVYFCASGLGQGLYSPLHFGNGTRLTVT.

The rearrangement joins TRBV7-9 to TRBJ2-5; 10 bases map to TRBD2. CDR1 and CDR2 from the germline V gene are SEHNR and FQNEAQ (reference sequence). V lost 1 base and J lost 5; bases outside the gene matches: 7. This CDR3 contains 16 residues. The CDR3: CASSLVERGGRETQYF. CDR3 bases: TGTGCCAGCAGCTTAGTCGAGCGGGGGGGCCGGGAGACCCAGTACTTC.

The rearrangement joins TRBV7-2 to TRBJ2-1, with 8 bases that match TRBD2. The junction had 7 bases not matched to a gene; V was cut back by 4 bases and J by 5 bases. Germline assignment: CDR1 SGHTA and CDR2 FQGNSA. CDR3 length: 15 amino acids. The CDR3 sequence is CASSSPGLVNNEQFF. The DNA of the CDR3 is TGTGCCAGCAGCTCTCCGGGACTAGTCAACAATGAGCAGTTCTTC.

The CDR3 DNA follows: TGTGCCAGCAGCTCAACGGGGGGGCAGCCCCAGCATTTT. It is translated as CASSSTGGQPQHF. The J gene is TRBJ1-5, the V gene TRBV5-6, with a tentative D call TRBD1 (5 bases). This CDR3 has 13 amino acids. Germline CDR1 reads SGHDT; CDR2 reads YYEEEE. Trimming shortened V by 3 bases and J by 7 bases, and 11 bases separated the two germline ends.

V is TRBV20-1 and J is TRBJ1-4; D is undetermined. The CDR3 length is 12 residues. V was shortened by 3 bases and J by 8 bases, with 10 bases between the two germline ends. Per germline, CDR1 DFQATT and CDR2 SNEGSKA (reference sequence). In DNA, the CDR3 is TGCAGTGCTAGTGATGACGGGGAAAAACTGTTTTTT. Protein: CSASDDGEKLFF.

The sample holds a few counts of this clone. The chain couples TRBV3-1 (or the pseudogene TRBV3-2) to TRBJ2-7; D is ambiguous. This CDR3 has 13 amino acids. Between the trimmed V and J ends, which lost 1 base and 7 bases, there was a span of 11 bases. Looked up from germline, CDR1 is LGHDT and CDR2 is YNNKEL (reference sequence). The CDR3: CASSQALGWEQYF. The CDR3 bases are TGTGCCAGCAGCCAAGCCTTGGGCTGGGAGCAGTACTTC.

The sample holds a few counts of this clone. This chain's CDR3 is CASSKEGAVAKNIQYF. The DNA of the CDR3 is TGTGCCAGCAGCAAAGAGGGGGCAGTAGCCAAAAACATTCAGTACTTC. V gene TRBV21-1 combines with J gene TRBJ2-4; TRBD1 was called by the table and not checked on the DNA. TRBV21-1 constitutes a pseudogene. The CDR3 covers 16 residues.

DNA of the CDR3: TGTGCCAGCAGTTTATCGGGGGGCGCGGGGGTAGGATACACCTTC. As protein: CASSLSGGAGVGYTF. This sequence joins TRBV27 and TRBJ1-2; D is possibly TRBD1 (6 bases). This CDR3 has 15 residues. Germline CDR1 and CDR2: MNHEY and SMNVEV (reference sequence). Trimming left V 0 bases short and J 11 bases short, with 19 bases between.

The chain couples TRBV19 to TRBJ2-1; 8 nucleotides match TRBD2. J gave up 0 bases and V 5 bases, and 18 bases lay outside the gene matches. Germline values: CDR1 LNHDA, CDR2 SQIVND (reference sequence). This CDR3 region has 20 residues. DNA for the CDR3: TGTGCCAGTAGTCAGTCGGGCGGGGGGCTATTGCCGAGCTCCTACAATGAGCAGTTCTTC. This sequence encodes CASSQSGGGLLPSSYNEQFF.

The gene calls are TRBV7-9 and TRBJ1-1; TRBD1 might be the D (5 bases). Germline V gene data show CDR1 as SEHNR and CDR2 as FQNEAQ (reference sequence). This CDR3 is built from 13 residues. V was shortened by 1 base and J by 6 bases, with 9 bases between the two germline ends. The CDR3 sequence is CASSLEQGPEAFF. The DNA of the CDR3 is TGTGCCAGCAGCTTAGAGCAGGGCCCTGAAGCTTTCTTT.

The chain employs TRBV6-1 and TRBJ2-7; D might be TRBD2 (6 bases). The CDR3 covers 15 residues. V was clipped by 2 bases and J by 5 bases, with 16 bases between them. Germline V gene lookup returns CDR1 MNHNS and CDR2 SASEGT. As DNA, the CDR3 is TGTGCCAGCAGTGAATCTCTTCGGAGGGATGACGAGCAGTACTTC. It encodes CASSESLRRDDEQYF.